This note documents a single T cell receptor (beta chain) sequence. This record comes from a study of T cell responses to AZD1222 COVID-19 vaccine. TCRdb's copy holds only in-frame clones and misses some; the assay was immunoSEQ multiplex PCR. The sample comprises about 130,000 clones, more than 85% of which are singletons, and roughly 3% rests with the top ten. CDR1 is DFQATT and CDR2 is SNEGSKA in the germline V gene (reference sequence). CDR3 length: 9 amino acids. The sample was peripheral blood, taken on day 0 of AZD1222 vaccination. The V call is TRBV20-1, the J call TRBJ2-3; D is unresolved. The TCR sequence derives from an adult in good health. The CDR3 nucleotides are TGCAACCAAACAGATACGCAGTATTTT. Translated: CNQTDTQYF.